Sequencing of this T cell receptor (beta chain) was carried out in a study of OX40 agonist ivuxolimab in advanced cancers. The germline CDR1 and CDR2 sequences are SGHRS and YFSETQ. This CDR3 is built from 12 residues. Trimming took 4 bases from V and 7 from J; bases not matched to a gene: 4. Profiled with immunoSEQ multiplex PCR; TCRdb holds only in-frame clones, not every one. The table lists about 68,000 clones, around 83% of them singletons. Source: CD4+ or CD8+ T cells sorted from blood, taken in a trial of the OX40 agonist ivuxolimab. The TCR comes from an adult with an advanced solid tumor such as melanoma, head and neck, liver or kidney cancer. The V call is TRBV5-1, the J call TRBJ1-1; 7 bases align to TRBD1. This CDR3 is CASSPDRFEAFF. DNA for the CDR3: TGCGCCAGCAGCCCGGACAGGTTTGAAGCTTTCTTT.